A selection of T cell receptor beta chains follows, all from one sample in a study of blood T cell repertoires in COVID-19. The data were produced by immunoSEQ multiplex PCR, yet TCRdb's version contains in-frame clones alone and is incomplete. The table has 200,000 to 300,000 clones, approximately 89% seen once; the top ten hold approximately 2.2%. The sequenced sample was peripheral blood. Source of these receptors: a woman in her fifties or sixties with acute or convalescent COVID-19. Both conserved end residues are part of each CDR3. A D gene is named only where the DNA matches it firmly. Clone size is stated in some rows and not others, as once, few, many or a class when expanded.

>TRBV27|TRBD2|TRBJ2-7|-
CASSPPGLAGAREQYF
TGTGCCAGCAGCCCCCCGGGACTAGCGGGAGCTCGAGAGCAGTACTTC
>TRBV2|TRBD1|TRBJ1-5|-
CASTGTGGNQPQHF
TGTGCCAGCACCGGGACAGGGGGCAATCAGCCCCAGCATTTT
>TRBV16|TRBD1|TRBJ1-1|-
CASSLPGTASPEAFF
TGTGCCAGCAGCCTTCCTGGGACAGCTTCCCCTGAAGCTTTCTTT
>TRBV28|-|TRBJ1-1|-
CASSLASHGGAFF
TGTGCCAGCAGTCTGGCCTCCCACGGAGGGGCTTTCTTT
>TRBV7-2|-|TRBJ2-5|-
CASSLPPQGFSETQYF
TGTGCCAGCAGCCTACCCCCACAGGGCTTTAGCGAGACCCAGTACTTC
>TRBV6-4|-|TRBJ1-6|-
CASSGLRQLNSPLHF
TGTGCCAGCAGTGGTTTAAGACAGTTGAATTCACCCCTCCACTTT
>TRBV5-1|-|TRBJ1-1|-
CASSPQRGPEAFF
TGCGCCAGCAGCCCTCAGCGGGGGCCTGAAGCTTTCTTT
>TRBV7-2|-|TRBJ2-3|-
CASSLIQGQGTDTQYF
TGTGCCAGCAGCCTAATACAGGGTCAGGGGACAGATACGCAGTATTTT
>TRBV18|-|TRBJ1-1|-
CASSPLSTGTINTEAFF
TGTGCCAGCTCACCACTCTCCACCGGGACAATAAACACTGAAGCTTTCTTT
>TRBV7-7|-|TRBJ1-5|-
CASSFTRKKGNQPQHF
TGTGCCAGCAGCTTTACCAGGAAAAAGGGCAATCAGCCCCAGCATTTT
>TRBV11-1|TRBD2|TRBJ2-1|-
CASSFSGRAGEQFF
TGTGCCAGCAGCTTTAGCGGGAGAGCAGGGGAGCAGTTCTTC
>TRBV6-6|-|TRBJ2-7|-
CASSYVDEQYF
TGTGCCAGCAGTTACGTCGACGAGCAGTACTTC
>TRBV27|TRBD1|TRBJ2-2|-
CASNTLTGGSTGELFF
TGTGCCAGCAACACTTTGACAGGGGGCAGCACCGGGGAGCTGTTTTTT
>TRBV6-6|-|TRBJ1-6|-
CASSWGGPTVSPLHF
TGTGCCAGCAGTTGGGGGGGCCCTACCGTTTCACCCCTCCACTTT
>TRBV7-9|TRBD1|TRBJ1-4|-
CASSLQGTNEKLFF
TGTGCCAGCAGCCTACAGGGGACTAATGAAAAACTGTTTTTT
>TRBV5-1|-|TRBJ1-5|-
CASSLGRGQPQHF
TGCGCCAGCAGCTTGGGGCGGGGACAGCCCCAGCATTTT
>TRBV28|-|TRBJ1-4|few
CASSSPPEEKLFF
TGTGCCAGCAGCAGCCCGCCGGAGGAAAAACTGTTTTTT
>TRBV12-5|-|TRBJ2-4|-
CASGLDDRNIQYF
TGTGCTAGTGGTTTGGACGACAGGAACATTCAGTACTTC
>TRBV15|-|TRBJ1-5|-
CATSRQTPIGNQPQHF
TGTGCCACCAGCAGACAGACACCTATAGGCAATCAGCCCCAGCATTTT
>TRBV5-4|TRBD2|TRBJ2-5|-
CASSSLAGGRAETQYF
TGTGCCAGCAGCTCCTTAGCGGGAGGGCGAGCAGAGACCCAGTACTTC
>TRBV24-1|-|TRBJ2-5|-
CATSDSGAGLIQYF
TGTGCCACCAGTGACTCAGGAGCGGGTCTCATACAGTACTTC
>TRBV6-1|TRBD1|TRBJ1-4|-
CASSERGGNEKLFF
TGTGCCAGCAGTGAACGAGGGGGCAATGAAAAACTGTTTTTT
>TRBV3-1/TRBV3-2|-|TRBJ2-2|few
CASSQYLSGELFF
TGTGCCAGCAGCCAGTATCTGTCCGGGGAGCTGTTTTTT
>TRBV7-9|TRBD1|TRBJ1-4|-
CASSSRGQGDEKLFF
TGTGCCAGCAGCTCGCGGGGACAGGGTGATGAAAAACTGTTTTTT
>TRBV6-5|TRBD1|TRBJ1-2|-
CASSSQGAQDYGYTF
TGTGCCAGCAGTTCACAGGGGGCGCAGGACTATGGCTACACCTTC
>TRBV2|-|TRBJ2-4|-
CASSGGALNIQYF
TGTGCCAGCAGTGGAGGAGCCCTAAACATTCAGTACTTC
>TRBV7-3|TRBD1|TRBJ2-3|-
CASSENRGSDTQYF
TGTGCCAGCAGCGAAAACAGGGGGTCGGATACGCAGTATTTT
>TRBV28|-|TRBJ1-3|-
CASSLPWRGGLDSGNTIYF
TGTGCCAGCAGTTTACCATGGCGCGGGGGCCTCGACTCTGGAAACACCATATATTTT
>TRBV7-8|-|TRBJ2-4|-
CASSLLGGLAKNIQYF
TGTGCCAGCAGCTTATTAGGGGGATTAGCCAAAAACATTCAGTACTTC
>TRBV7-9|-|TRBJ1-1|-
CASSFKQLNTEAFF
TGTGCCAGCAGCTTTAAACAGTTGAACACTGAAGCTTTCTTT
>TRBV7-2|-|TRBJ2-7|-
CASSPGLARTYEQYF
TGTGCCAGCAGCCCGGGACTTGCGAGGACCTACGAGCAGTACTTC
>TRBV11-2|TRBD1|TRBJ2-7|-
CASSLDRGREQYF
TGTGCCAGCAGCTTGGACAGGGGGCGGGAGCAGTACTTC